Below are 29 T cell receptor beta chains sequenced from a single sample in a study of OX40 agonist ivuxolimab in advanced cancers. The library was produced with the immunoSEQ multiplex PCR assay. Entries here come from immuneACCESS through TCRdb and include only in-frame sequences with V and J called. Some clones fail to appear in such tables; in the studies checked, an unresolved V gene covers under half of the shortfall, and the cause of the remainder is unknown. The sample table shows some 42,000 clones, and 82% are seen once. The leading ten clones occupy 23% of the sample. The sample here was CD4+ or CD8+ T cells sorted from blood, taken in a trial of the OX40 agonist ivuxolimab. The receptors were gathered from an adult with an advanced solid tumor such as melanoma, head and neck, liver or kidney cancer.

The chain carries TRBV27 and TRBJ2-5, with a possible D match to TRBD1 (7 bases). The tail of the sequence fits TRBJ2-7 better, so the J call may be wrong. Germline V CDR1 and CDR2: MNHEY, SMNVEV (reference sequence). CDR3 length: 14 amino acids. The CDR3 DNA reads as TGTGCCAGCAGTTTAACAGGGGAGGCCTACGAGCAGTACTTC. Protein product: CASSLTGEAYEQYF.

This clone was counted only a few times. The chain uses TRBV28 and TRBJ1-2; D is undetermined. Germline CDR1 reads MDHEN; CDR2 reads SYDVKM. V lost 6 bases to trimming and J lost 8 bases, with 10 bases between them. The CDR3 loop spans 11 amino acids. Here the CDR3 reads CASRRAGGYTF. The CDR3 DNA follows: TGTGCCAGCAGAAGGGCCGGAGGCTACACCTTC.

This chain uses TRBV5-1 with TRBJ2-3, with TRBD1 matching 7 bases. This CDR3 region has 14 residues. Germline CDR1 and CDR2: SGHRS and YFSETQ. Unmatched junction bases numbered 3, after V lost 4 bases and J lost 1 base. The CDR3 nucleotides read TGCGCCAGCAGCACCGGACAGGGCACAGATACGCAGTATTTT. Amino acid sequence: CASSTGQGTDTQYF. Combining the CDR3 with reference TRBV5-1 and TRBJ2-3 gives the whole variable domain KAGVTQTPRYLIKTRGQQVTLSCSPISGHRSVSWYQQTPGQGLQFLFEYFSETQRNKGNFPGRFSGRQFSNSRSEMNVSTLELGDSALYLCASSTGQGTDTQYFGPGTRLTVL.

V usage is TRBV6-1 and J usage is TRBJ1-2, with no clear D. The V end lost 8 bases, the J end lost 7 bases, and 14 bases lay between the germline ends. Germline CDR1 is MNHNS and CDR2 is SASEGT. The CDR3 is 12 residues long. CDR3 residues: CASRASTSGYTF. The CDR3 nucleotides are TGTGCCAGCCGAGCCTCCACTTCTGGCTACACCTTC.

The V call is TRBV5-1, the J call TRBJ2-3, with 8 bases that match TRBD2. J was trimmed by 1 base and V by 0 bases; bases with no gene match: 4. The germline V gene has CDR1 SGHRS and CDR2 YFSETQ. The CDR3 covers 16 residues. CDR3 protein: CASSLALAAGTDTQYF. In DNA, the CDR3 is TGCGCCAGCAGCTTGGCACTAGCGGCTGGCACAGATACGCAGTATTTT.

The rearrangement uses TRBV7-9 and TRBJ2-5; D remains ambiguous. The end of the DNA fits TRBJ2-7 better, so the J call may be wrong. Per the germline V gene, CDR1 is SEHNR and CDR2 is FQNEAQ (reference sequence). The CDR3 sequence is 12 residues long. Here the CDR3 DNA reads TGTGCCAGCAGCCCCTCTTCCTACGAGCAGTACTTC. Translating gives CASSPSSYEQYF.

This chain uses TRBV5-1 with TRBJ2-7, with D possibly being TRBD2 (5 bases). The CDR3 loop spans 16 amino acids. In germline, CDR1 is SGHRS, CDR2 YFSETQ. The V and J ends lost 8 bases and 0 bases respectively, with 21 bases between them. CDR3 protein: CASYLGRSGSSYEQYF. In nucleotides, the CDR3 is TGCGCCAGTTATCTAGGTAGATCGGGGAGCTCCTACGAGCAGTACTTC.

V and J are TRBV5-1 and TRBJ2-7; D possibly corresponds to TRBD1 (5 bases). This CDR3 comprises 18 residues. V lost 0 bases and J 0 bases, leaving 19 bases between the germline ends. CDR1 is SGHRS and CDR2 is YFSETQ in the germline V gene. This CDR3 reads CASSLGVTVGASSYEQYF. In DNA, the CDR3 is TGCGCCAGCAGCTTGGGCGTGACAGTGGGCGCGAGCTCCTACGAGCAGTACTTC.

This chain links TRBV7-4 with TRBJ1-1; D unclear. The V end was cut by 5 bases, the J end by 7 bases, with 17 bases between. This CDR3 has 14 amino acids. In germline, CDR1 is SGHVT, CDR2 SQSDAQ. The DNA of the CDR3 is TGTGCCAGCAGCAAAAGGTGGGTCTTGATTGAAGCTTTCTTT. It codes for CASSKRWVLIEAFF.

This clone was detected a few times. This chain connects TRBV27 to TRBJ2-7; 13 nucleotides align to TRBD2. Germline CDR1 MNHEY, CDR2 SMNVEV (reference sequence). The V segment lost 4 bases and the J segment 4 bases; nucleotides outside the gene matches: 7. CDR3 length equals 16 residues. CDR3 DNA sequence: TGTGCCAGCAGTTACAACGGACTAGCGGGAGTGTACGAGCAGTACTTC. This encodes CASSYNGLAGVYEQYF.

This clone occurred once. The chain joins TRBV4-2 to TRBJ2-1; 7 bases are a match to TRBD2. Germline V lookup: CDR1 LGHNA, CDR2 YNFKEQ. This CDR3 is 15 amino acids long. Unmatched junction bases numbered 9, after V lost 1 base and J lost 9 bases. CDR3 in DNA: TGTGCCAGCAGCCAAGCTCTAGCGGAGGGGCCTGAGCAGTTCTTC. Translated, it gives CASSQALAEGPEQFF.

This chain connects TRBV21-1 to TRBJ2-5; TRBD1, as called in the table, went unchecked against the DNA. With the DNA end fitting TRBJ2-7 better, the J assignment may be wrong. TRBV21-1 is a listed pseudogene. The CDR3 totals 15 residues. In DNA form, the CDR3 reads TGTGCCAGCAGCACCTCCGACAGGGGTGGGAACGAGCAGTACTTC. Protein: CASSTSDRGGNEQYF.

This chain links TRBV7-2 with TRBJ2-5; no reliable D call. V lost 4 bases and J 5 bases, leaving 8 bases between the germline ends. Germline lookup yields CDR1 SGHTA and CDR2 FQGNSA. CDR3 length: 12 amino acids. CDR3 amino acids: CASSSPWETQYF. DNA of the CDR3: TGTGCCAGCAGCTCACCCTGGGAGACCCAGTACTTC.

This sequence joins TRBV11-3 and TRBJ2-3, with a tentative D call TRBD2 (5 bases). The V and J ends lost 3 bases and 3 bases respectively, with 13 bases between them. This CDR3 is built from 15 residues. The germline CDR1 and CDR2 sequences are SGHNT and YENEEA. CDR3 DNA: TGTGCCAGCAGCTTCAGCGGTCTCTCTACAGATACGCAGTATTTT. It yields the protein CASSFSGLSTDTQYF.

The V call is TRBV11-1, the J call TRBJ2-5, with TRBD1 as a possible D gene (5 bases). Germline V gene data show CDR1 as SGHAT and CDR2 as FQDESV (reference sequence). The CDR3 has 12 amino acids. V gave up 6 bases and J gave up 5 bases, with 10 bases separating them. CDR3 sequence reads: CASRGLEETQYF. CDR3 nucleotide sequence: TGTGCCAGCAGGGGGCTTGAGGAGACCCAGTACTTC.

The chain couples TRBV2 to TRBJ1-3, with unresolved D. V shed 8 bases and J shed 2 bases, with 13 bases lying between them. The length of the CDR3 is 14 residues. Germline values: CDR1 SNHLY, CDR2 FYNNEI. CDR3 in amino acids: CASREGAAGNTIYF. The CDR3 DNA sequence: TGTGCCAGCCGGGAGGGTGCAGCTGGAAACACCATATATTTT.

The chain has TRBV5-1 and TRBJ2-3, with TRBD2 matching over 8 bases. Germline CDR1 SGHRS, CDR2 YFSETQ. The CDR3 is 13 residues long. J gave up 4 bases and V 4 bases, and 2 bases lay outside the gene matches. The CDR3 reads CASSPGGADTQYF. The CDR3 nucleotides are TGCGCCAGCAGCCCCGGGGGGGCAGATACGCAGTATTTT.

This chain uses TRBV5-1 with TRBJ2-7; 8 bases fit TRBD1. V was clipped by 4 bases and J by 2 bases; unmatched bases: 5. In germline, CDR1 is SGHRS, CDR2 YFSETQ. CDR3 length: 14 amino acids. CDR3 protein: CASSTGQGTYEQYF. The CDR3 bases are TGCGCCAGCAGCACCGGACAGGGAACCTACGAGCAGTACTTC. Filled out from reference TRBV5-1 and TRBJ2-7, the complete variable domain reads KAGVTQTPRYLIKTRGQQVTLSCSPISGHRSVSWYQQTPGQGLQFLFEYFSETQRNKGNFPGRFSGRQFSNSRSEMNVSTLELGDSALYLCASSTGQGTYEQYFGPGTRLTVT.

This rearrangement joins TRBV13 to TRBJ2-5; 9 nucleotides line up with TRBD1. The V gene end was trimmed by 5 bases and the J gene end by 3 bases; junction bases not matched to a gene: 4. The length of the CDR3 is 14 residues. The V gene's germline CDR1 is PRHDT and CDR2 FYEKMQ (reference sequence). The CDR3 coding sequence is TGTGCCAGCAGCGCGGGGGACAGGGAAGAGACCCAGTACTTC. This codes for CASSAGDREETQYF.

The chain employs TRBV18 and TRBJ1-6, with D maybe TRBD1 (6 bases). Germline V gives CDR1 KGHSH, CDR2 LQKENI. V lost 2 bases to trimming and J lost 7 bases, with 12 bases between them. The length of the CDR3 is 15 residues. The CDR3, as DNA: TGTGCCAGCTCACCAACCAGGGGACCAAATTCACCCCTCCACTTT. It specifies CASSPTRGPNSPLHF.

V is TRBV12-5 and J is TRBJ1-5; no definite D call. Germline loops: CDR1 LGHNT, CDR2 FRNRAP. The CDR3 length is 13 residues. Trimming took off 2 bases at V and 7 bases at J, with 9 bases between the two ends. The CDR3 region has the DNA TGTGCTAGTGGTTTGAGTAGGTTACAGCCCCAGCATTTT. Its protein product is CASGLSRLQPQHF.

The chain couples TRBV30 to TRBJ1-4, with D hard to call. This CDR3 is built from 13 residues. Trimming took off 3 bases at V and 8 bases at J, with 13 bases between the two ends. Per the germline V gene, CDR1 is GTSNPN and CDR2 is SVGIG (reference sequence). The CDR3 sequence is CAWRLWAGEKLFF. The CDR3 DNA follows: TGTGCCTGGAGGCTTTGGGCCGGCGAAAAACTGTTTTTT. The whole variable domain, filled in from reference TRBV30 and TRBJ1-4, reads SQTIHQWPATLVQPVGSPLSLECTVEGTSNPNLYWYRQAAGRGLQLLFYSVGIGQISSEVPQNLSASRPQDRQFILSSKKLLLSDSGFYLCAWRLWAGEKLFFGSGTQLSVL.

The sample holds a few counts of this clone. The J gene is TRBJ2-3, the V gene TRBV5-4; D gene ambiguous. In germline, CDR1 is SGHNT, CDR2 YYREEE (reference sequence). CDR3 length: 11 amino acids. Trimming stripped 7 bases from V and 6 bases from J, with 9 bases between. The chain's CDR3 is CASGYGDTQYF. The CDR3, as DNA: TGTGCCAGCGGGTATGGGGATACGCAGTATTTT.

This sequence joins TRBV19 and TRBJ1-5; no clear D. The ends were cut back, 3 bases at V and 3 bases at J, with 6 bases in the middle. This CDR3 is built from 13 residues. Germline-derived CDR1 and CDR2 are LNHDA and SQIVND (reference sequence). The CDR3 coding sequence is TGTGCCAGTAGTATTGCCCCCAATCAGCCCCAGCATTTT. Amino acid sequence: CASSIAPNQPQHF.

The V call is TRBV5-1, the J call TRBJ1-6; D unresolved. Germline loops: CDR1 SGHRS, CDR2 YFSETQ. The CDR3 covers 18 residues. Trimming took 0 bases from V and 0 from J, leaving 13 bases between them. The CDR3 reads CASSLGGLRGSYNSPLHF. DNA of the CDR3: TGCGCCAGCAGCTTGGGCGGTTTGCGCGGCTCCTATAATTCACCCCTCCACTTT.

This clone was counted a few times. This rearrangement joins TRBV29-1 to TRBJ2-6; D uncertain. Germline assignment: CDR1 SQVTM and CDR2 ANQGSEA. This CDR3 region has 17 residues. V lost 0 bases to trimming and J lost 0 bases, with 12 bases between them. The DNA for the CDR3 is TGCAGCGTTGAAGAGGGATATTATAGCTCTGGGGCCAACGTCCTGACTTTC. This codes for CSVEEGYYSSGANVLTF.

The rearrangement links TRBV6-7 to TRBJ2-4; D could derive from TRBD1 or TRBD2 (6 bases each). TRBV6-7 is filed as an ORF, its function uncertain. The CDR3 covers 15 residues. V lost 0 bases to trimming and J lost 3 bases, with 9 bases between them. CDR3 coding DNA: TGTGCCAGCAGTTACTCAGGGGGGCACAAAAACATTCAGTACTTC. Amino acids: CASSYSGGHKNIQYF.

This clone is medium-sized in the sample. This chain links TRBV7-4 with TRBJ1-2; D remains ambiguous. This CDR3 is 13 amino acids long. The V and J ends lost 0 bases and 6 bases respectively, with 8 bases between them. In germline, CDR1 is SGHVT, CDR2 SQSDAQ. CDR3 sequence (DNA): TGTGCCAGCAGCTTAGCAATACCGAATGGCTACACCTTC. It translates to CASSLAIPNGYTF.

The chain recombines TRBV7-2 with TRBJ2-3; 10 bases fit TRBD2. This CDR3 has 17 residues. Per germline, CDR1 SGHTA and CDR2 FQGNSA. Trimming removed 6 bases from V and 0 bases from J; junction bases left unmatched: 9. CDR3 amino acids: CASSFSSGGASTDTQYF. Here the CDR3 DNA reads TGTGCCAGCAGTTTCTCTAGCGGGGGAGCTAGCACAGATACGCAGTATTTT.